The 10 T cell receptor beta chains listed next were all sequenced from one sample in a study of cytomegalovirus exposure and HLA in healthy donors. The PCR used 60 Vbeta and 13 Jbeta primers. Only in-frame clones appear in the TCRdb table, and some are missing; sequencing was by immunoSEQ multiplex PCR. Here the sample spans roughly 130,000 clones, around 70% being singletons. What was sequenced was PBMCs. These TCRs come from a woman aged 40 to 55 in good health and CMV-seropositive.

This clone was seen a single time. V usage is TRBV10-2 and J usage is TRBJ2-1; D unclear. Per the germline V gene, CDR1 is WSHSY and CDR2 is SAAADI. V was clipped by 4 bases and J by 12 bases, with 10 bases between them. The CDR3 runs 11 residues. CDR3 nucleotides: TGCGCCAGCAGTGGGGCGTGGTGGCAGTTCTTC. Its protein product is CASSGAWWQFF.

The genes are TRBV4-3 and TRBJ1-2; D not certain. The CDR3 runs 12 residues. Germline lookup yields CDR1 LGHNA and CDR2 YSLEER. Between the trimmed V and J ends, which lost 3 bases and 3 bases, there was a span of 5 bases. The CDR3 region has the DNA TGCGCCAGCAGCCACCGGTACTATGGCTACACCTTC. This codes for CASSHRYYGYTF.

J is TRBJ2-7 and V is TRBV27; the match to TRBD1 covers 10 bases. From germline, CDR1 is MNHEY and CDR2 SMNVEV (reference sequence). With 5 bases clipped from V and 0 bases from J, the junction kept 4 bases outside the gene matches. The CDR3 runs 15 residues. The CDR3 nucleotides read TGTGCCAGCAGTCAGACAGGGGGCCGCTCCTACGAGCAGTACTTC. It specifies CASSQTGGRSYEQYF.

The rearrangement joins TRBV18 to TRBJ2-5; TRBD1 might be the D (6 bases). The CDR3 has 13 amino acids. Germline CDR1 and CDR2: KGHSH and LQKENI. Trimming pared 3 bases from V and 4 bases from J, leaving 9 bases between. The CDR3 here is CASSPNRAETQYF. The CDR3 nucleotides read TGTGCCAGCTCACCGAACAGGGCAGAGACCCAGTACTTC.

This clone has only a few counts. This chain uses TRBV6-5 with TRBJ2-1; 8 nucleotides agree with TRBD2. V lost 1 base, J lost 6 bases, and 8 bases stayed unmatched. This CDR3 comprises 16 residues. CDR1 MNHEY and CDR2 SVGAGI come from the germline V gene. The CDR3 DNA is TGTGCCAGCAGTTACTATACCGGGACTAGAGTCAATGAGCAGTTCTTC. This codes for CASSYYTGTRVNEQFF.

This clone occurred once. This chain connects TRBV28 to TRBJ2-7, with D possibly matching TRBD1 (6 bases). Germline V gene lookup returns CDR1 MDHEN and CDR2 SYDVKM. The CDR3 is 12 residues long. V was cut by 7 bases and J by 4 bases, with 11 bases left in between. The CDR3 is CASTGELYEQYF. The DNA of the CDR3 is TGTGCCAGCACAGGGGAGTTGTACGAGCAGTACTTC.

The rearrangement uses TRBV7-2 and TRBJ1-1, with D unclear. Trimming took 5 bases from V and 1 from J, leaving 14 bases between them. From germline, CDR1 is SGHTA and CDR2 FQGNSA. The CDR3 covers 15 residues. The CDR3 region is CASSRRRATNTEAFF. For the CDR3, the DNA is TGTGCCAGCAGCCGGAGGAGGGCAACGAACACTGAAGCTTTCTTT.

The gene calls are TRBV5-1 and TRBJ1-2; 9 nucleotides agree with TRBD1. The trim removed 2 bases at V and 3 bases at J, leaving 5 bases unmatched. Germline CDR1 reads SGHRS; CDR2 reads YFSETQ. The CDR3 contains 15 residues. The CDR3 region has the DNA TGCGCCAGCAGCTTTGACAGGGGGGTCGACTATGGCTACACCTTC. Its protein is CASSFDRGVDYGYTF.

The rearrangement uses TRBV18 and TRBJ1-1; the match to TRBD1 covers 10 bases. The CDR3 covers 17 residues. Per the germline V gene, CDR1 is KGHSH and CDR2 is LQKENI. V trimming: 3 bases; J trimming: 1 base; junction bases outside the gene matches: 8. This chain's CDR3 is CASSPLAGTGENTEAFF. CDR3 coding DNA: TGTGCCAGCTCACCCCTGGCCGGGACAGGGGAGAACACTGAAGCTTTCTTT.

The rearrangement links TRBV6-5 to TRBJ2-1, with 7 bases that match TRBD2. This CDR3 has 14 amino acids. Germline V gene lookup returns CDR1 MNHEY and CDR2 SVGAGI. The J segment lost 7 bases and the V segment lost 2 bases, leaving 5 bases of the junction unmatched. Written as DNA, the CDR3 is TGTGCCAGCAGTTACCTAGCGGAGATTAATGAGCAGTTCTTC. Protein product: CASSYLAEINEQFF.